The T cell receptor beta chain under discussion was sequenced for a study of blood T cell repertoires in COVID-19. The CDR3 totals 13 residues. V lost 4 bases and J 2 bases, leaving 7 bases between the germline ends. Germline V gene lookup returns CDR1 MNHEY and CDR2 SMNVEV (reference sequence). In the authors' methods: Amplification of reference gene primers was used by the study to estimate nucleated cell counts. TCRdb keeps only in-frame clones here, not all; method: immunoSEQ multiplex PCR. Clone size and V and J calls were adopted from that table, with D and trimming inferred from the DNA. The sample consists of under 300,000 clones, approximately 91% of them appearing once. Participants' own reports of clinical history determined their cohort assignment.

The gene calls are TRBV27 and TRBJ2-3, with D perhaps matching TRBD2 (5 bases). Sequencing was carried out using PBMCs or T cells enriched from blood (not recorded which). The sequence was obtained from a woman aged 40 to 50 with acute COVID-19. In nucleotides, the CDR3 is TGTGCCAGCAGTTACCGGGACACAGATACGCAGTATTTT. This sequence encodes CASSYRDTDTQYF.